This paragraph covers one T cell receptor (beta chain) sequence. Its antigen is currently unknown. The sample originates from a study of response to subunit inactivated influenza vaccine. General study findings and limits: Every seasonal influenza vaccination brings in few new T cells, the authors suggested.

The CDR3 has 14 amino acids. The V gene lost 6 bases and the J gene lost 4 bases, with 16 bases spanning the gap. The germline V gene encodes CDR1 DFQATT and CDR2 SNEGSKA (reference sequence). TCRdb re-called the RT-PCR reads with MiXCR, one entry per CDR3 protein. Of around 500,000 distinct CDR3 sequences listed, about a tenth are singletons. The gene calls are TRBV20-1 and TRBJ1-5, with a tentative D call TRBD1 (6 bases). The input for sequencing was PBMCs from blood, taken roughly 6 weeks after vaccination. The receptor was derived from a man aged 45-65 years who received an inactivated influenza vaccine. CDR3: CSAAGDRTNQPQHF. The CDR3 DNA reads as TGCAGTGCCGCGGGAGACAGGACGAATCAGCCCCAGCATTTT.